The 12 T cell receptor beta chains listed next were all sequenced from one sample in a study of CD8 T cells in Susac syndrome. RNA, at about 0.45 to 1 ug, was reverse transcribed with random hexamers. One entry per CDR3 protein, called by TCRdb with MiXCR from the immunoSEQ multiplex PCR reads. The sample has 150,000 or so distinct CDR3 sequences, about 96% seen once; the top ten hold about 0.12%. The specimen was CD4+ T cells from PBMCs. Every receptor here comes from a human donor with Susac syndrome.

The chain is built from TRBV3-1 and TRBJ2-5, with 7 bases fitting TRBD2. Germline V lookup: CDR1 LGHDT, CDR2 YNNKEL (reference sequence). The CDR3 is 15 residues long. Trimming at V came to 0 bases and at J to 3 bases, leaving 4 bases not matched to a gene. The DNA for the CDR3 is TGTGCCAGCAGCCAAGATTCTGGGACTAAAGAGACCCAGTACTTC. Its translation is CASSQDSGTKETQYF.

This sequence joins TRBV2 and TRBJ2-3; TRBD1 is a possible D gene (5 bases). The CDR3 has 14 residues. Trimming removed 1 base at V and 6 bases at J, with 11 bases between. Germline values: CDR1 SNHLY, CDR2 FYNNEI. For the CDR3, the DNA is TGTGCCAGCAGTGAAGAGGGGCTTTCGGATACGCAGTATTTT. It codes for CASSEEGLSDTQYF.

This chain uses TRBV24-1 with TRBJ2-7; TRBD2 might be the D (5 bases). V lost 4 bases, J lost 4 bases, and 16 bases lay in between. The CDR3 length is 15 residues. Germline V gives CDR1 KGHDR, CDR2 SFDVKD. The CDR3 spells CATSETGNSVYEQYF. In nucleotides, the CDR3 is TGTGCCACCAGTGAGACGGGAAATTCGGTTTACGAGCAGTACTTC.

CDR3 coding DNA: TGTGCCACCAGCAGTGGTTCAGGGGAAGAGCAGTACTTC. This translates into CATSSGSGEEQYF. This sequence joins TRBV15 and TRBJ2-7; perhaps TRBD1 as D (6 bases). The germline V and J ends were trimmed by 3 bases and 7 bases, with 13 bases remaining between them. The CDR3 is 13 amino acids. CDR1 is LNHNV, CDR2 YYDKDF, per germline (reference sequence).

The gene calls are TRBV3-1 and TRBJ2-5, with D possibly matching TRBD2 (6 bases). CDR1 is LGHDT, CDR2 YNNKEL, per germline (reference sequence). V gave up 1 base and J gave up 3 bases, with 12 bases separating them. CDR3 length: 15 residues. The CDR3 coding sequence is TGTGCCAGCAGCCAAGGGTCTAGGAGGGAAGAGACCCAGTACTTC. Its protein is CASSQGSRREETQYF.

The gene calls are TRBV15 and TRBJ1-5; 7 bases line up with TRBD1. The CDR3 loop spans 15 amino acids. The J segment lost 11 bases and the V segment lost 5 bases, leaving 15 bases of the junction unmatched. Germline V gives CDR1 LNHNV, CDR2 YYDKDF (reference sequence). The CDR3 loop reads CATSPRRGQLKTQHF. CDR3 nucleotides: TGTGCCACCAGCCCGAGACGGGGACAGCTCAAGACCCAGCATTTT. Complete variable domain (other parts from reference TRBV15 and TRBJ1-5): DAMVIQNPRYQVTQFGKPVTLSCSQTLNHNVMYWYQQKSSQAPKLLFHYYDKDFNNEADTPDNFQSRRPNTSFCFLDIRSPGLGDTAMYLCATSPRRGQLKTQHFGDGTRLSIL.

The J gene is TRBJ1-2, the V gene TRBV30; D is possibly TRBD1 (5 bases). From germline, CDR1 is GTSNPN and CDR2 SVGIG (reference sequence). The CDR3 extends over 13 amino acids. Deletions cut 4 bases from V and 6 bases from J, with 15 bases between. Written as DNA, the CDR3 is TGTGCCTGGAATCGGGACGTCGACAATGGCTACACCTTC. Translation: CAWNRDVDNGYTF.

This rearrangement joins TRBV12-3 or TRBV12-4 to TRBJ1-2, with 8 bases that match TRBD1. There are 13 residues in the CDR3. Losses at the gene ends were 6 bases for V and 9 bases for J; bases not matched to a gene: 9. CDR3: CASRDREYGSYTF. CDR3 DNA sequence: TGTGCCAGCAGGGACAGGGAATATGGAAGCTACACCTTC.

The CDR3 spells CSARFLEKLFF. CDR3 DNA: TGCAGTGCTAGATTTCTTGAAAAACTGTTTTTT. The genes are TRBV20-1 and TRBJ1-4, with D uncertain. Trimming took off 2 bases at V and 7 bases at J, with 5 bases between the two ends. Germline CDR1 reads DFQATT; CDR2 reads SNEGSKA (reference sequence). The CDR3 is 11 amino acids.

The sample holds one count of this clonotype. The genes are TRBV15 and TRBJ2-2; TRBD1 aligns across 7 bases. Germline V gene data show CDR1 as LNHNV and CDR2 as YYDKDF (reference sequence). The CDR3 loop spans 15 amino acids. Losses at the gene ends were 1 base for V and 1 base for J; bases not matched to a gene: 0. As DNA, the CDR3 is TGTGCCACCAGCAGAGGACAGGGGAACACCGGGGAGCTGTTTTTT. Translating gives CATSRGQGNTGELFF.

V gene TRBV5-6 combines with J gene TRBJ2-1; the D is unclear. The CDR3 extends over 16 amino acids. Germline lookup yields CDR1 SGHDT and CDR2 YYEEEE. V dropped 3 bases and J dropped 5 bases, with 18 bases sitting between them. The CDR3 bases are TGTGCCAGCAGCTACTACCGGACGTCCCTCAACAATGAGCAGTTCTTC. As protein: CASSYYRTSLNNEQFF.

CDR3 nucleotides: TGTGCCTGGATGAACGGCGTGGGCGCCCAGTACTTC. Translation: CAWMNGVGAQYF. The V and J genes are TRBV30 and TRBJ2-5; D not certain. The CDR3 sequence is 12 residues long. V lost 4 bases and J 9 bases, leaving 15 bases between the germline ends. CDR1 GTSNPN and CDR2 SVGIG come from the germline V gene (reference sequence).